This is a list of T cell receptor beta chains from one sample in a study of radiation and T cells in renal cell carcinoma. The repertoire was sequenced with immunoSEQ multiplex PCR; TCRdb's copy has only in-frame clones and lacks some. The table includes 80,000 or so clones, roughly 87% detected once. The sequences come from blood, collected from a patient whose treatment included radiotherapy and nephrectomy. The origin of the receptors is a woman aged 70-85 years with renal cell carcinoma. The CDR3 runs from the conserved cysteine through the conserved F or W. Each record gives: D gene, V gene, J gene, clone size, CDR3 DNA, CDR3 protein. D genes are given only for firm matches. Expanded clones get a size class; other rows say once, few or many, or leave the size out.

d_call: TRBD2
v_call: TRBV5-1
j_call: TRBJ2-7
clone_size: -
cdr3_nt: TGCGCCAGCAGCTTGAGCGGGGGGCCCCTCGAGCAGTACTTC
cdr3_aa: CASSLSGGPLEQYF

d_call: -
v_call: TRBV27
j_call: TRBJ2-7
clone_size: -
cdr3_nt: TGTGCCAGCAGTTTATTTCCGGGGCCCACCTACGAGCAGTACTTC
cdr3_aa: CASSLFPGPTYEQYF

d_call: -
v_call: TRBV10-3
j_call: TRBJ1-1
clone_size: -
cdr3_nt: TGTGCCATCAGTGAGCCCGGGGCGGGACCAGCTTTCTTT
cdr3_aa: CAISEPGAGPAFF

d_call: TRBD2
v_call: TRBV6-5
j_call: TRBJ2-1
clone_size: -
cdr3_nt: TGTGCCAGCAGTTTGATAGCGGGGGGCTCCTACAATGAGCAGTTCTTC
cdr3_aa: CASSLIAGGSYNEQFF

d_call: -
v_call: TRBV19
j_call: TRBJ2-7
clone_size: -
cdr3_nt: TGTGCCACCACAGCCCCGGGCACCGCCTACGAGCAGTACTTC
cdr3_aa: CATTAPGTAYEQYF

d_call: -
v_call: TRBV11-2
j_call: TRBJ2-2
clone_size: -
cdr3_nt: TGTGCCAGCAGCTTCCAACGGGGCACCGGGGAGCTGTTTTTT
cdr3_aa: CASSFQRGTGELFF

d_call: -
v_call: TRBV5-1
j_call: TRBJ1-3
clone_size: -
cdr3_nt: TGCGCCAGCAGCTTAAACCGGGACACCCGCTCTGGAAACACCATATATTTT
cdr3_aa: CASSLNRDTRSGNTIYF

d_call: TRBD1
v_call: TRBV4-1
j_call: TRBJ2-2
clone_size: once
cdr3_nt: TGCGCCAGCAGCCGGGGGCAGGGGGTTACCGGGGAGCTGTTTTTT
cdr3_aa: CASSRGQGVTGELFF

d_call: -
v_call: TRBV19
j_call: TRBJ1-3
clone_size: -
cdr3_nt: TGTGCCAGTAGTATGAGTGGAAACACCATATATTTT
cdr3_aa: CASSMSGNTIYF

d_call: -
v_call: TRBV7-9
j_call: TRBJ1-3
clone_size: -
cdr3_nt: TGTGCCAGCAGCCCCGGCCAGGCGCTGTCTGGAAACACCATATATTTT
cdr3_aa: CASSPGQALSGNTIYF

d_call: TRBD1
v_call: TRBV6-1
j_call: TRBJ1-5
clone_size: once
cdr3_nt: TGTGCCAGCAGAGCCGGACAGGGTAATGGTCAGCCCCAGCATTTT
cdr3_aa: CASRAGQGNGQPQHF

d_call: TRBD2
v_call: TRBV6-6
j_call: TRBJ2-1
clone_size: -
cdr3_nt: TGTGCCAGCAGTTACACTAGCGGGGGGAGTAATGAGCAGTTCTTC
cdr3_aa: CASSYTSGGSNEQFF

d_call: -
v_call: TRBV7-8
j_call: TRBJ2-1
clone_size: once
cdr3_nt: TGTGCCAGCGGTTACAATGAGCAGTTCTTC
cdr3_aa: CASGYNEQFF

d_call: -
v_call: TRBV7-8
j_call: TRBJ2-5
clone_size: -
cdr3_nt: TGTGCCAGCAGCTTAGTCTGGCTTAAAAAGACCCAGTACTTC
cdr3_aa: CASSLVWLKKTQYF

d_call: -
v_call: TRBV19
j_call: TRBJ1-1
clone_size: -
cdr3_nt: TGTGCCAGTAGTATAGCGGGCAGGGTGAACACTGAAGCTTTCTTT
cdr3_aa: CASSIAGRVNTEAFF